This T cell receptor (beta chain) originates from a study of beta chain features in type 1 diabetes. About the research overall: The study found patients and healthy donors alike in age, gender and cell yields.

This clone was seen at least ten times. Markers CD45RO/CCR7/CD25/CD127/CD95/CD27 served to sort CD4+ naive, central memory, regulatory and stem cell-like memory cells. Every isolated RNA sample was fully reverse transcribed, so sequencing captured expressed TCRB transcripts. Only in-frame clones appear in the TCRdb table, and some are missing; sequencing was by immunoSEQ multiplex PCR. Here the sample spans 400,000 to 550,000 clones, about an eighth being singletons. Between the trimmed V and J ends, which lost 0 bases and 6 bases, there was a span of 11 bases. The CDR3 length is 13 residues. From germline, CDR1 is GTSNPN and CDR2 SVGIG (reference sequence).

The chain recombines TRBV30 with TRBJ1-1; D gene unclear. The source material was naive CD4+ T cells from blood. This sequence originates from a woman between 18 and 29 years old in good health. The CDR3 DNA reads as TGTGCCTGGAGTGTATCCTCTGCCGCTGAAGCTTTCTTT. It translates to CAWSVSSAAEAFF. The whole variable domain, remainder taken from reference TRBV30 and TRBJ1-1, is SQTIHQWPATLVQPVGSPLSLECTVEGTSNPNLYWYRQAAGRGLQLLFYSVGIGQISSEVPQNLSASRPQDRQFILSSKKLLLSDSGFYLCAWSVSSAAEAFFGQGTRLTVV.